The 26 T cell receptor beta chains listed next were all sequenced from one sample in a study of T cells in Graves' hyperthyroidism and ophthalmopathy. Amplified regions were TCR beta CDR3 sequences from RNA transcripts. Carried out on the TCR CDR3, a first-round RT-PCR used the HTBI primer set. TCRdb used MiXCR to reprocess the multiplex PCR reads, holding one entry per CDR3 protein. The sample has just over 550,000 distinct CDR3 sequences, just over 45% seen once; the top ten hold 8.2%. The source material was peripheral blood or thyroid tissue (not recorded which). These receptors all stem from a young woman with Graves' hyperthyroidism.

The V and J genes are TRBV10-3 and TRBJ2-7; D is unresolved. Germline CDR1 and CDR2: ENHRY and SYGVKD. Trimming took off 3 bases at V and 3 bases at J, with 6 bases between the two ends. The CDR3 loop spans 12 amino acids. This CDR3 reads CAISEQNYEQYF. CDR3 sequence (DNA): TGTGCCATCAGTGAACAGAACTACGAGCAGTACTTC.

The rearrangement uses TRBV29-1 and TRBJ2-3; D not resolved. Germline lookup yields CDR1 SQVTM and CDR2 ANQGSEA. Trimming took off 5 bases at V and 2 bases at J, with 11 bases between the two ends. The CDR3 sequence is 13 residues long. The CDR3 loop reads CSVHWLSTDTQYF. The CDR3 bases are TGCAGCGTTCATTGGCTTTCCACAGATACGCAGTATTTT.

The V gene is TRBV27, the J gene TRBJ2-7, with a tentative D call TRBD2 (5 bases). The CDR3 covers 13 residues. The V end was cut by 2 bases, the J end by 5 bases, with 10 bases between. CDR1 is MNHEY and CDR2 is SMNVEV in the germline V gene (reference sequence). The CDR3 DNA follows: TGTGCCAGCAGTTTAACGGACTTTGACGAGCAGTACTTC. It codes for CASSLTDFDEQYF.

The chain combines TRBV9 with TRBJ1-2; D gene ambiguous. Germline V gene lookup returns CDR1 SGDLS and CDR2 YYNGEE. V was shortened by 3 bases and J by 2 bases, with 14 bases between the two germline ends. This CDR3 comprises 15 residues. The CDR3 region is CASSALRTSNYGYTF. In DNA, the CDR3 is TGTGCCAGCAGCGCCCTCAGGACTTCAAACTATGGCTACACCTTC.

The chain couples TRBV20-1 to TRBJ1-4; D not resolved. The CDR3 extends over 12 amino acids. V lost 1 base and J 4 bases, leaving 4 bases between the germline ends. Germline values: CDR1 DFQATT, CDR2 SNEGSKA (reference sequence). CDR3 sequence (DNA): TGCAGTGCTAGAGGACGTAATGAAAAACTGTTTTTT. This codes for CSARGRNEKLFF.

This chain joins TRBV11-1 and TRBJ1-6; D ambiguous. Germline CDR1 is SGHAT and CDR2 is FQDESV (reference sequence). This CDR3 spans 14 amino acids. V lost 8 bases, J lost 7 bases, and 15 bases lay in between. CDR3 region: CASSPEKDNSPLHF. Written as DNA, the CDR3 is TGTGCCAGCTCACCAGAGAAGGACAATTCACCCCTCCACTTT.

V and J are TRBV29-1 and TRBJ1-1, with 9 nucleotides matching TRBD1. Germline CDR1 SQVTM, CDR2 ANQGSEA. V lost 6 bases, J lost 4 bases, and 9 bases stayed unmatched. This CDR3 comprises 14 residues. The CDR3 DNA sequence: TGCAGCGTACCATCGGGACAGGGTCGCACTGAAGCTTTCTTT. It specifies CSVPSGQGRTEAFF.

The CDR3 reads CASSSFSRTHANYGYTF. The CDR3 DNA sequence: TGTGCCAGCAGTTCCTTCAGCCGGACGCACGCTAACTATGGCTACACCTTC. V is TRBV2 and J is TRBJ1-2; D unresolved. V lost 5 bases to trimming and J lost 0 bases, with 19 bases between them. The CDR3 sequence is 17 residues long. Germline CDR1 is SNHLY and CDR2 is FYNNEI. Variable domain in full (rest from reference TRBV2 and TRBJ1-2): EPEVTQTPSHQVTQMGQEVILRCVPISNHLYFYWYRQILGQKVEFLVSFYNNEISEKSEIFDDQFSVERPDGSNFTLKIRSTKLEDSAMYFCASSSFSRTHANYGYTFGSGTRLTVV.

The sample holds a few counts of this clonotype. This sequence joins TRBV19 and TRBJ1-2; tentatively, D is TRBD1 (5 bases). V lost 10 bases, J lost 2 bases, and 14 bases lay in between. The germline gives CDR1 LNHDA, CDR2 SQIVND (reference sequence). This CDR3 region has 13 residues. In DNA, the CDR3 is TGTGCCACCAGGGACCCAGCAAACTATGGCTACACCTTC. Translation: CATRDPANYGYTF. The full variable domain, completed using reference TRBV19 and TRBJ1-2, is DGGITQSPKYLFRKEGQNVTLSCEQNLNHDAMYWYRQDPGQGLRLIYYSQIVNDFQKGDIAEGYSVSREKKESFPLTVTSAQKNPTAFYLCATRDPANYGYTFGSGTRLTVV.

This chain joins TRBV12-5 and TRBJ1-4; no clear D gene. Trimming took 7 bases from V and 10 from J, leaving 16 bases between them. Germline-derived CDR1 and CDR2 are LGHNT and FRNRAP. The CDR3 has 13 amino acids. The CDR3 DNA is TGTGCTAGTGCCTTGACTCGGTCGGGAAAACTGTTTTTT. Translating gives CASALTRSGKLFF. The complete variable domain, with remaining parts taken from reference TRBV12-5 and TRBJ1-4, reads DARVTQTPRHKVTEMGQEVTMRCQPILGHNTVFWYRQTMMQGLELLAYFRNRAPLDDSGMPKDRFSAEMPDATLATLKIQPSEPRDSAVYFCASALTRSGKLFFGSGTQLSVL.

There are a few counts of this clonotype. DNA of the CDR3: TGTGCCAGTAGTAACGTTGCGCGGGCGGCTAATGAAAAACTGTTTTTT. Its translation: CASSNVARAANEKLFF. The gene calls are TRBV19 and TRBJ1-4, with D unclear. The CDR3 is made up of 16 amino acids. Trimming removed 4 bases from V and 3 bases from J, with 15 bases in between. CDR1 and CDR2 (germline): LNHDA, SQIVND (reference sequence).

This clonotype was detected many times. The V gene is TRBV7-6, the J gene TRBJ1-4; D possibly corresponds to TRBD1 (5 bases). The CDR3 consists of 15 residues. Trimming stripped 1 base from V and 6 bases from J, with 12 bases between. Germline CDR1 is SGHVS and CDR2 is FNYEAQ. CDR3 loop: CASSLGGDVDEKLFF. In DNA, the CDR3 is TGTGCCAGCAGCTTAGGGGGCGACGTCGATGAAAAACTGTTTTTT.

The genes are TRBV7-6 and TRBJ2-5; 7 bases map to TRBD1. V dropped 1 base and J dropped 5; count of bases not matched to a gene: 7. The CDR3 is made up of 15 amino acids. Germline V lookup: CDR1 SGHVS, CDR2 FNYEAQ. CDR3 in DNA: TGTGCCAGCAGCTTAGGCCGGACAGGTGGCGAGACCCAGTACTTC. As protein: CASSLGRTGGETQYF.

Only a few counts were recorded for this clonotype. This chain joins TRBV7-8 and TRBJ2-3; D is unresolved. The germline gives CDR1 SGHVS, CDR2 FQNEAQ. V was cut by 3 bases and J by 0 bases, with 4 bases left in between. The CDR3 has 13 amino acids. The CDR3 coding sequence is TGTGCCAGCAGCTTCGGAAGCACAGATACGCAGTATTTT. Residues: CASSFGSTDTQYF.

The rearrangement uses TRBV25-1 and TRBJ2-7; tentatively, D is TRBD1 (6 bases). Looked up from germline, CDR1 is MGHDK and CDR2 is SYGVNS. Trimming stripped 4 bases from V and 3 bases from J, with 22 bases between. CDR3 size: 17 residues. The CDR3 protein is CASSAQTGLGLGYEQYF. CDR3 in DNA: TGTGCCAGCAGTGCCCAAACAGGGTTGGGGCTTGGCTACGAGCAGTACTTC.

The table lists this clonotype with many counts. The germline gene is not matched at one end of the junction; a read error may be the cause. The rearrangement uses TRBV7-2 and TRBJ2-7; D perhaps matches TRBD1 (6 bases). The CDR3 has 14 amino acids. Per germline, CDR1 SGHTA and CDR2 FQGNSA. CDR3 DNA: TGCGCCAGCAGCCGGGACACCGTTCGACACGAGCAGTACTTC. It is translated as CASSRDTVRHEQYF.

V gene TRBV14 combines with J gene TRBJ1-2, with D maybe TRBD1 (5 bases). The CDR3 runs 10 residues. Germline CDR1 reads SGHDN; CDR2 reads FVKESK. As DNA, the CDR3 is TGTGCAATAGGGGACTATGGCTACACCTTC. Protein: CAIGDYGYTF.

The chain joins TRBV7-2 to TRBJ2-7, with no clear D. Germline CDR1 reads SGHTA; CDR2 reads FQGNSA. V was pared by 5 bases and J by 2 bases, with 13 bases between. The CDR3 loop spans 14 amino acids. In nucleotides, the CDR3 is TGTGCCAGCAGCCCCCCGGACCGACCCTACGAGCAGTACTTC. It translates to CASSPPDRPYEQYF. Combining the CDR3 with reference TRBV7-2 and TRBJ2-7 gives the whole variable domain GAGVSQSPSNKVTEKGKDVELRCDPISGHTALYWYRQSLGQGLEFLIYFQGNSAPDKSGLPSDRFSAERTGGSVSTLTIQRTQQEDSAVYLCASSPPDRPYEQYFGPGTRLTVT.

The sample holds a few counts of this clonotype. The V gene is TRBV2, the J gene TRBJ2-5; 10 bases match TRBD1. The germline V gene has CDR1 SNHLY and CDR2 FYNNEI. This CDR3 contains 14 residues. Trimming removed 5 bases from V and 4 bases from J; junction bases left unmatched: 4. The CDR3 protein is CASSFGTGVETQYF. CDR3 nucleotides: TGTGCCAGCAGTTTTGGGACAGGGGTAGAGACCCAGTACTTC.

Points on this clonotype: A read error is possible here, since a much larger clone lies one base away. V is TRBV29-1 and J is TRBJ1-4, with TRBD1 as a possible D gene (5 bases). Germline assignment: CDR1 SQVTM and CDR2 ANQGSEA. The CDR3 has 14 residues. DNA for the CDR3: TGCTGCGTGGGATACCGGGACGCCAATGAAAAACTGTTTTTT. This sequence encodes CCVGYRDANEKLFF.

As regards this clonotype: This may be a read error, as it is one base from a much larger clone. The CDR3 sequence: CSVVDSSYNSPLHF. CDR3 nucleotide sequence: TGCAGTGTGGTGGATTCCTCCTATAATTCACCCCTCCACTTT. The V gene is TRBV20-1, the J gene TRBJ1-6; D remains unclear. Deletions cut 7 bases from V and 0 bases from J, with 10 bases between. The CDR3 spans 14 residues. Per germline, CDR1 DFQATT and CDR2 SNEGSKA (reference sequence).

V usage is TRBV7-6 and J usage is TRBJ2-2; D is possibly TRBD2 (5 bases). The CDR3 sequence is 16 residues long. Looked up from germline, CDR1 is SGHVS and CDR2 is FNYEAQ. Trimming pared 0 bases from V and 2 bases from J, leaving 10 bases between. CDR3 sequence (DNA): TGTGCCAGCAGCTTAGCGGCGAGACTAAACACCGGGGAGCTGTTTTTT. Translation: CASSLAARLNTGELFF.

This clonotype was counted between two and nine times. The chain is built from TRBV7-9 and TRBJ2-5, with 9 bases lining up with TRBD1. The germline V gene has CDR1 SEHNR and CDR2 FQNEAQ (reference sequence). This CDR3 has 15 amino acids. Trimming took 5 bases from V and 5 from J; bases not matched to a gene: 9. The CDR3 reads CASSTPTGGRETQYF. The DNA of the CDR3 is TGTGCCAGCAGCACCCCGACAGGGGGACGGGAGACCCAGTACTTC.

Only one count was recorded for this clonotype. The chain is built from TRBV29-1 and TRBJ1-2; 8 nucleotides agree with TRBD1. This CDR3 is built from 11 residues. Germline CDR1 is SQVTM and CDR2 is ANQGSEA. V shed 7 bases and J 3 bases; nucleotides not matched to a gene: 1. CDR3 sequence: CSEDRDYGYTF. The CDR3 DNA follows: TGCAGCGAGGACAGGGACTATGGCTACACCTTC. The whole variable domain, remainder taken from reference TRBV29-1 and TRBJ1-2, is SAVISQKPSRDICQRGTSLTIQCQVDSQVTMMFWYRQQPGQSLTLIATANQGSEATYESGFVIDKFPISRPNLTFSTLTVSNMSPEDSSIYLCSEDRDYGYTFGSGTRLTVV.

This clonotype has at least ten counts. The V and J genes are TRBV15 and TRBJ1-5; possible D gene TRBD1, 5 bases. There are 14 residues in the CDR3. Trimming removed 0 bases from V and 7 bases from J, with 10 bases in between. Germline lookup yields CDR1 LNHNV and CDR2 YYDKDF (reference sequence). For the CDR3, the DNA is TGTGCCACCAGCAGAGATGCAGGGAGGCAGCCCCAGCATTTT. It translates to CATSRDAGRQPQHF.

This clonotype was observed at least ten times. V gene TRBV10-3 combines with J gene TRBJ1-3; 7 bases match TRBD1. The CDR3 consists of 17 residues. Trimming took 4 bases from V and 1 from J; bases not matched to a gene: 10. Germline assignment: CDR1 ENHRY and CDR2 SYGVKD. The CDR3 loop reads CAISASPGTVSGNTIYF. The CDR3 DNA reads as TGTGCCATCAGTGCCTCTCCTGGGACAGTTTCTGGAAACACCATATATTTT.